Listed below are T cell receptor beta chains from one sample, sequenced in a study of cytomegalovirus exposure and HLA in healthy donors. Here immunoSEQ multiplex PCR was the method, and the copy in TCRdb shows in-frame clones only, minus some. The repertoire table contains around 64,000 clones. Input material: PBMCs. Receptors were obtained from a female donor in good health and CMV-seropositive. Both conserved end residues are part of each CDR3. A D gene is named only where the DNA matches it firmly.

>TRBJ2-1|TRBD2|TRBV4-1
TGCGCCAGCAGCCACAAAGCGGGAGGGTCCTACAATGAGCAGTTCTTC
CASSHKAGGSYNEQFF
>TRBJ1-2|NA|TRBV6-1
TGTGCCAGCAGTGACGGCGGTGGCTACACCTTC
CASSDGGGYTF
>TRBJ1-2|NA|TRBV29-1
TGCAGCGTCGAGGGGGAAGGTGGCTACACCTTC
CSVEGEGGYTF
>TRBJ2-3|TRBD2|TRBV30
TGTGCCTGGAGCGGACTAGCGGGAGGCACGGGCACAGATACGCAGTATTTT
CAWSGLAGGTGTDTQYF
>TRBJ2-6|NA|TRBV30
TGTGCCTGGAGTTATTCCGGGGCCAACGTCCTGACTTTC
CAWSYSGANVLTF
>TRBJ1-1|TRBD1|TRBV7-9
TGTGCCAGCGGACCTGGACAGGTGTCGCCTATGAACACTGAAGCTTTCTTT
CASGPGQVSPMNTEAFF
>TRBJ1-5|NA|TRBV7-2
TGTGCCAGCAGCCCGGGCGGGGTGAATTGGCCCCAGCATTTT
CASSPGGVNWPQHF
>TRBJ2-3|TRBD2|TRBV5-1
TGCGCCAGCAGCTTGGGCGCTAGCGGGATCACAGATACGCAGTATTTT
CASSLGASGITDTQYF
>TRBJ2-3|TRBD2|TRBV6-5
TGTGCCAGCAGGCCCCCGGGACTAGTGGCAGATACGCAGTATTTT
CASRPPGLVADTQYF
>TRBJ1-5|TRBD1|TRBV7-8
TGTGCCAGCAGCTGGGGACAGGGGGCCAATCAGCACCAGCATTTT
CASSWGQGANQHQHF
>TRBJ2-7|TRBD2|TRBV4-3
TGCGCCAGCAGCCAAGATCCTGCGGGGGGTGCGTACGAGCAGTACTTC
CASSQDPAGGAYEQYF
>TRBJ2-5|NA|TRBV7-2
TGTGCCAGCAGCCCCGGACAGAGTGGGGAGACCCAGTACTTC
CASSPGQSGETQYF
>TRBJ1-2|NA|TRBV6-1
TGTGCCAGCAGGAACATTCCCTATGGCTACACCTTC
CASRNIPYGYTF
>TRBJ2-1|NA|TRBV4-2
TGTGCCAGCAACATCGGGACAGCGGGCTACAATGAGCAGTTCTTC
CASNIGTAGYNEQFF
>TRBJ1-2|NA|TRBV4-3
TGCGCCAGCAGCGTAGGGAGTTACTATGGCTACACCTTC
CASSVGSYYGYTF
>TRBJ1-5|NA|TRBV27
TGTGCCAGCAGTTTGGGGCTCGGGTCCCAGCCCCAGCATTTT
CASSLGLGSQPQHF
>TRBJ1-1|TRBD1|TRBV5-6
TGTGCCAGCAGCTTGGACCAGACAGGGTCGGTCACTGAAGCTTTCTTT
CASSLDQTGSVTEAFF
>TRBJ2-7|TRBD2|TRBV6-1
TGTGCCAGCAGTGATTGGACTAGCGGGATCTACGAGCAGTACTTC
CASSDWTSGIYEQYF
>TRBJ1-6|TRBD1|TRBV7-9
TGTGCCAGCAGCTTAGCGCAGCCAGGGACAGGTTCACCCCTCCACTTT
CASSLAQPGTGSPLHF
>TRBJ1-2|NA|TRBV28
TGTGCCAGCAGTTTTATTCGATGGGACTCAGACTATGGCTACACCTTC
CASSFIRWDSDYGYTF
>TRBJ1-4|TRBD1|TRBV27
TGTGCCAGCAGTTGGGACAGGGGAAATGAAAAACTGTTTTTT
CASSWDRGNEKLFF
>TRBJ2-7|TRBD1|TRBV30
TGTGCCTGTCCCAGACAGGGCACCTCCTACGAGCAGTACTTC
CACPRQGTSYEQYF
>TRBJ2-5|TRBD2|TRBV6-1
TGTGCCAGCAGCCGGTTAGCGGGGGATCAAGAGACCCAGTACTTC
CASSRLAGDQETQYF
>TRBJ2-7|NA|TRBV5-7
TGTGCCAGCAGCTTGGTTAGCGACGAGCAGTACTTC
CASSLVSDEQYF
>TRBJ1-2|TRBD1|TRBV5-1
TGCGCCAGCAGCCTCCAAACAGGGGCTAGGGATGGCTACACCTTC
CASSLQTGARDGYTF
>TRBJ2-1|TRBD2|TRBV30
TGTGCCTGGAGACTTCTAGCGGGGGTCTACAATGAGCAGTTCTTC
CAWRLLAGVYNEQFF
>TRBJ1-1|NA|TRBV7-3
TGTGCCAGCAGCTTGCATCGGGAAGACACTGAAGCTTTCTTT
CASSLHREDTEAFF